The present entry profiles one T cell receptor (beta chain) with its context. This entry comes from a study of T cells in Graves' hyperthyroidism and ophthalmopathy. The germline CDR1 and CDR2 sequences are DFQATT and SNEGSKA (reference sequence). V was pared by 0 bases and J by 2 bases, with 4 bases between. This CDR3 region has 12 residues. The CDR3 regions of TCR beta were amplified from RNA transcripts. A set of HTBI primers served as the primers for a first-round RT-PCR of the TCR CDR3. TCRdb ran MiXCR on the multiplex PCR reads and lists one entry per CDR3 protein. The table records about 500,000 distinct CDR3 sequences, around 43% of them present only once.

What was sequenced was peripheral blood or thyroid tissue (not recorded which). This TCR was recovered from an adult woman with Graves' disease, either hyperthyroidism or ophthalmopathy (not recorded which). V gene TRBV20-1 combines with J gene TRBJ1-2; D not resolved. CDR3: CSARDENYGYTF. Written as DNA, the CDR3 is TGCAGTGCTAGAGATGAGAACTATGGCTACACCTTC.